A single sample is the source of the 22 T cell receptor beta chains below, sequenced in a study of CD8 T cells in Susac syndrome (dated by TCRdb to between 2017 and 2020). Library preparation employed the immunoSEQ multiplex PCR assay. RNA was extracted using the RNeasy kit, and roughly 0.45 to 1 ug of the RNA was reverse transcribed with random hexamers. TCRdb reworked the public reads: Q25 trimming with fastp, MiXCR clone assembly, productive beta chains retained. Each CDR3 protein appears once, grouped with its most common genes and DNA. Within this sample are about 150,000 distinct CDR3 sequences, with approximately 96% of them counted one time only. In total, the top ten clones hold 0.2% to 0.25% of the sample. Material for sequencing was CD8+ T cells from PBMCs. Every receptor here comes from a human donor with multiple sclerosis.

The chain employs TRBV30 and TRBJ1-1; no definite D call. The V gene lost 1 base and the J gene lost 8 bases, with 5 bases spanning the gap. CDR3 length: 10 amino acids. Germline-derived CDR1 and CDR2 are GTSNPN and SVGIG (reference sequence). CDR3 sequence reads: CAWSAREAFF. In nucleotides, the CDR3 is TGTGCCTGGAGTGCGCGAGAAGCTTTCTTT.

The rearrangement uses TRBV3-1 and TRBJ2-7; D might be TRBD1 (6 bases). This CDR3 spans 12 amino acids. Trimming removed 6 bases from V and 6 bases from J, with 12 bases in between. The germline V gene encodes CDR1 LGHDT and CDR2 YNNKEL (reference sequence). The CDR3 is CASSLDRTEQYF. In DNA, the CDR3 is TGTGCCAGCAGTCTCGACAGGACCGAGCAGTACTTC.

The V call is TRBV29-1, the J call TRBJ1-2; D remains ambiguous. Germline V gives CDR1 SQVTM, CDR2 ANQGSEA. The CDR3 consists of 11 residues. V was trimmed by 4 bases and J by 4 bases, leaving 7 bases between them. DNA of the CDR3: TGCAGCGTTGCAATGGTCTATGGCTACACCTTC. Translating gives CSVAMVYGYTF.

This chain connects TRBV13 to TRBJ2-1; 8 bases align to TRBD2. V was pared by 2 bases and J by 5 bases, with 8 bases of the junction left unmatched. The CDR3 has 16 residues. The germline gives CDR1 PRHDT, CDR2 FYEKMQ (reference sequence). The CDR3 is CASSLSGGGRDNEQFF. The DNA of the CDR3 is TGTGCCAGCAGCTTATCTGGCGGGGGGCGCGACAATGAGCAGTTCTTC.

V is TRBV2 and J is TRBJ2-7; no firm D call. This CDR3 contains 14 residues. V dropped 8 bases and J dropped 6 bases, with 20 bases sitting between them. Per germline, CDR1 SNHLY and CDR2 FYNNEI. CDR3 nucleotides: TGTGCCAGCTCGATCCCCGGAGACGCATCCGAGCAGTACTTC. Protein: CASSIPGDASEQYF.

The CDR3 bases are TGTGCCAGCAGCCAAGATAGAGACATCAAGGCGGGCTACACCTTC. The encoded protein is CASSQDRDIKAGYTF. The chain recombines TRBV3-1 with TRBJ1-2; no definite D call. Germline values: CDR1 LGHDT, CDR2 YNNKEL (reference sequence). The V gene lost 0 bases and the J gene lost 8 bases, with 16 bases spanning the gap. The CDR3 runs 15 residues.

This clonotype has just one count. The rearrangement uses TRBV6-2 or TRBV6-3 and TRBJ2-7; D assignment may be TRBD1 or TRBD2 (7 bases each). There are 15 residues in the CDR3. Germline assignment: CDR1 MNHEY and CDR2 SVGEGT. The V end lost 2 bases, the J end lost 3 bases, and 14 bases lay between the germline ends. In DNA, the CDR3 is TGTGCCAGCAGTTACGGGAGGGGGCGAAACTACGAGCAGTACTTC. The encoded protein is CASSYGRGRNYEQYF.

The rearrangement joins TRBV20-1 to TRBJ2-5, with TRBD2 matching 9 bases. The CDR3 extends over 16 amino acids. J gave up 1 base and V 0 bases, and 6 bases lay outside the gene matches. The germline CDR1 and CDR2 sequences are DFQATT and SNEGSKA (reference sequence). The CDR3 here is CSARDGRGGFQETQYF. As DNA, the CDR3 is TGCAGTGCTAGAGATGGGCGGGGGGGCTTCCAAGAGACCCAGTACTTC.

CDR3 sequence reads: CASSTSQNQPQHF. CDR3 in DNA: TGTGCCAGCAGCACCTCCCAAAATCAGCCCCAGCATTTT. This rearrangement joins TRBV13 to TRBJ1-5; D is unresolved. This CDR3 spans 13 amino acids. The V gene lost 5 bases and the J gene lost 4 bases, with 9 bases spanning the gap. Looked up from germline, CDR1 is PRHDT and CDR2 is FYEKMQ (reference sequence).

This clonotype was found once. This CDR3 reads CSVAAGTSYGYTF. The DNA for the CDR3 is TGCAGCGTTGCTGCAGGGACCTCATATGGCTACACCTTC. The chain employs TRBV29-1 and TRBJ1-2; possible D gene TRBD1, 5 bases. The V end lost 4 bases, the J end lost 5 bases, and 14 bases lay between the germline ends. Germline loops: CDR1 SQVTM, CDR2 ANQGSEA. This CDR3 region has 13 residues.

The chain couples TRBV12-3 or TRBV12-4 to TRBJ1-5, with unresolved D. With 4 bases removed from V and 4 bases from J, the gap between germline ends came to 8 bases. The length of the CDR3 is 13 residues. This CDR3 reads CASSSAPNQPQHF. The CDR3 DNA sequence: TGTGCCAGCAGTTCCGCCCCAAATCAGCCCCAGCATTTT.

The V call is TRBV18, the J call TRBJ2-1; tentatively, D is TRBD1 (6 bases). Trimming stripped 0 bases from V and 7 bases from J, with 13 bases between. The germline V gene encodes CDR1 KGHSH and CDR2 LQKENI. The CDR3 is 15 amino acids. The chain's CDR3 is CASSPPKTGRNEQFF. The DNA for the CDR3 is TGTGCCAGCTCACCACCGAAGACAGGACGTAATGAGCAGTTCTTC.

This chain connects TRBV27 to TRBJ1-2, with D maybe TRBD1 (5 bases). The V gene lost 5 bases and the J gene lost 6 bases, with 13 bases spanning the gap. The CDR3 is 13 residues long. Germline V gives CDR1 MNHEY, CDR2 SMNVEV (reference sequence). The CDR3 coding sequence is TGTGCCAGCAGTGGGGCAGGGATCCATGGCTACACCTTC. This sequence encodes CASSGAGIHGYTF.

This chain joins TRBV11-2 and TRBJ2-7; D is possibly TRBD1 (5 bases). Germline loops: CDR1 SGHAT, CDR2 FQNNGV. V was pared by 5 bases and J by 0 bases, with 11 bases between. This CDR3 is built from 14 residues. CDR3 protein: CASSPDMNSYEQYF. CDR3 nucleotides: TGTGCCAGCAGCCCGGACATGAACTCCTACGAGCAGTACTTC.

Written as DNA, the CDR3 is TGTGCCAGCAGTTTAGTGACTCATTCCTCCTACGAGCAGTACTTC. Encoded protein: CASSLVTHSSYEQYF. The rearrangement joins TRBV27 to TRBJ2-7; D not resolved. CDR3 length: 15 amino acids. The germline gives CDR1 MNHEY, CDR2 SMNVEV (reference sequence). The germline V and J ends were trimmed by 2 bases and 0 bases, with 11 bases remaining between them.

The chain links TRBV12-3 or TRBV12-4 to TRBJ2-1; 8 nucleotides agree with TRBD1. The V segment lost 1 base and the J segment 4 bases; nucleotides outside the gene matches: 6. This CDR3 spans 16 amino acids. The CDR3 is CASSLGLDRVYNEQFF. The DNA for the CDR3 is TGTGCCAGCAGTTTAGGTCTGGACAGGGTATACAATGAGCAGTTCTTC.

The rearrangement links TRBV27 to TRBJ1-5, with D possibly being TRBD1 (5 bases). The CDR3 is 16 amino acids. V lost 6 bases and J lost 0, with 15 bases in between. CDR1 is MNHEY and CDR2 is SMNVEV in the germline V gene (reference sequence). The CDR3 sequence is CASSRGMGTSNQPQHF. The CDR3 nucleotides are TGTGCCAGCAGCCGGGGGATGGGGACTAGCAATCAGCCCCAGCATTTT.

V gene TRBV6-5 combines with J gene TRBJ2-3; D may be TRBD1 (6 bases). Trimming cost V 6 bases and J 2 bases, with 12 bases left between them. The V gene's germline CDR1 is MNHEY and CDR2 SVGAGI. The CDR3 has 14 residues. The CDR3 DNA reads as TGTGCCAGCAGGTCGACAGGTAACACAGATACGCAGTATTTT. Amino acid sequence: CASRSTGNTDTQYF.

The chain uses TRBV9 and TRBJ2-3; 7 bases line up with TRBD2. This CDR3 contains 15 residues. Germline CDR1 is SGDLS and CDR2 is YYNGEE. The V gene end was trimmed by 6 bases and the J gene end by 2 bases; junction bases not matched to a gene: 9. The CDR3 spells CASTLAGVDTDTQYF. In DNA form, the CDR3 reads TGTGCCAGCACCTTAGCGGGTGTTGACACAGATACGCAGTATTTT.

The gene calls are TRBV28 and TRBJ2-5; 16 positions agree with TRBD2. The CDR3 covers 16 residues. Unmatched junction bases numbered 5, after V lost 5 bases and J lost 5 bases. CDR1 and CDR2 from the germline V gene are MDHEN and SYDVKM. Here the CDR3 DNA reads TGTGCCAGCAGTCTGGGACTAGCGGGGGGGCACGAGACCCAGTACTTC. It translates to CASSLGLAGGHETQYF.

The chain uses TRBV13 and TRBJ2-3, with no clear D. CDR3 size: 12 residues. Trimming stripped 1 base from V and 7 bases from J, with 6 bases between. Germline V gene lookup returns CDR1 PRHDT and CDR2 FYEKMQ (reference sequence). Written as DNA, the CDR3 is TGTGCCAGCAGCTTAGTTTCAAATACGCAGTATTTT. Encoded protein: CASSLVSNTQYF.

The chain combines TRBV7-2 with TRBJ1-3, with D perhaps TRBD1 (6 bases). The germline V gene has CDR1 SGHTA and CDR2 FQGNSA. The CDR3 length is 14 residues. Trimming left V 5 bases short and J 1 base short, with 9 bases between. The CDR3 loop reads CASSLDRSGNTIYF. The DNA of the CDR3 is TGTGCCAGCAGCCTCGACAGGTCTGGAAACACCATATATTTT.